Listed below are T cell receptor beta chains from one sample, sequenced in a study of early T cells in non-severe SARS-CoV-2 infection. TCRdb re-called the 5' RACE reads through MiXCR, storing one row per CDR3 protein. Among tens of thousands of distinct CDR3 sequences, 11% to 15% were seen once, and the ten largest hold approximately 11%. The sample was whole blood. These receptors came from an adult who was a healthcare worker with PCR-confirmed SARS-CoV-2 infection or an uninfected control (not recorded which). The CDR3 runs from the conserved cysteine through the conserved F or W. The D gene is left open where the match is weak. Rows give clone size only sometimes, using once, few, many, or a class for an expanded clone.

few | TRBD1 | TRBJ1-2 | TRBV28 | TGTGCCAGCAGAGGGCATTTAGGGGGCGGTAACTATGGCTACACCTTC | CASRGHLGGGNYGYTF
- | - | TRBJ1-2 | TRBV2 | TGTGCCAGCCATACCGCAGGGAGGGATGGCTACACCTTC | CASHTAGRDGYTF
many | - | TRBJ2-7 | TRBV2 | TGTGCCAGCATTGTGCAGGGAACCTCCTACGAGCAGTACTTC | CASIVQGTSYEQYF
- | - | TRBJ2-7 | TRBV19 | TGTGCCAGTAGTCCCGGGGGGCTAGACCCCTTCTACGAGCAGTACTTC | CASSPGGLDPFYEQYF
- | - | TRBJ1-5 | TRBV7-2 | TGTGCCAGCAGCTTGGAGAGGAATCAGCCCCAGCATTTT | CASSLERNQPQHF
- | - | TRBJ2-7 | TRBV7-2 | TGTGCCAGCAGCTTAGGAGGTTTCCAGGGACTTTTGGAGCAGTACTTC | CASSLGGFQGLLEQYF
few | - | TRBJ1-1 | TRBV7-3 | TGTGCCAGCAGCCGCGCTAGTGGGGAGGCTGAAGCTTTCTTT | CASSRASGEAEAFF
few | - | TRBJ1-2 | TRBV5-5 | TGTGCCAGCAGCTTTGGCAGGGCAGGCTATGGCTACACCTTC | CASSFGRAGYGYTF
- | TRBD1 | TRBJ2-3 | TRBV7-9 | TGTGCCAGCAGCTTAGACGGACAGGCCACAGATACGCAGTATTTT | CASSLDGQATDTQYF
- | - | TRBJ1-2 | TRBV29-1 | TGCAGCGTTATGACAGGCGGCGGCTACACCTTC | CSVMTGGGYTF
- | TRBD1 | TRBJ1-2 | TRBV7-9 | TGTGCCAGCAGCCTGGACAGGCCCTATGGCTACACCTTC | CASSLDRPYGYTF
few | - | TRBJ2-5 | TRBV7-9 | TGTGCCAGCGGCGCAGGGTTGGGCGAAGAGACCCAGTACTTC | CASGAGLGEETQYF
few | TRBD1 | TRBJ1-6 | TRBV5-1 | TGCGCCAGCAGCCCTGGACAGGGTTATAATTCACCCCTCCACTTT | CASSPGQGYNSPLHF
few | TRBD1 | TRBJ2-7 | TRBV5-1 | TGCGCCAGCAGCCCAGGGGACAGCCCGACCTACGAGCAGTACTTC | CASSPGDSPTYEQYF
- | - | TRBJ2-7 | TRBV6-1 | TGTGCCAGCAGCGCCTTACTCTCCAAGGGCGAGCAGTACTTC | CASSALLSKGEQYF
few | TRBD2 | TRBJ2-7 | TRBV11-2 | TGTGCCAGCAGCTATTTAGCGGGGGACTACGAGCAGTACTTC | CASSYLAGDYEQYF
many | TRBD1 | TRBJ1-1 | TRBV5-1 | TGCGCCAGCAGCCTGGGGGTGACCGGGACAGCGAACACTGAAGCTTTCTTT | CASSLGVTGTANTEAFF
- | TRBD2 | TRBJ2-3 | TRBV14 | TGTGCCAGCAGCCAAGATCGGATAGCGGGGGCCACAGATACGCAGTATTTT | CASSQDRIAGATDTQYF
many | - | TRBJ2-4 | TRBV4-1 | TGCGCCAGCAGCCCCATAGGGAACAAAAACATTCAGTACTTC | CASSPIGNKNIQYF
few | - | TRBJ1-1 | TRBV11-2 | TGTGCCAGCAGCTCCCTTCTGGGGGGCGCCTTGAACACTGAAGCTTTCTTT | CASSSLLGGALNTEAFF
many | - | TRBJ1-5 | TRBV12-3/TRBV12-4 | TGTGCCAGCAGCCTCCCGCACGTCTCCCAGCATTTT | CASSLPHVSQHF
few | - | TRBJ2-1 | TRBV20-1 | TGCAGCGTTCTTTTCGGGCGGCGTACCTACAATGAGCAGTTCTTC | CSVLFGRRTYNEQFF
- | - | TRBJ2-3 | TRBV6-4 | TGTGCCAGCAGTGACTCTGGGGGGGGCCAGGCAGATACGCAGTATTTT | CASSDSGGGQADTQYF
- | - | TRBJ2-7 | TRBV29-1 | TGCAGCGTTGATCGGGGAAACGAGCAGTACTTC | CSVDRGNEQYF
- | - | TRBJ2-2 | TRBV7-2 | TGTGCCAGCAGCTTATCCAGGCCTAACACCGGGGAGCTGTTTTTT | CASSLSRPNTGELFF
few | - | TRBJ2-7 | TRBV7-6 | TGTGCCAGCAGCTCCCAGGGCCCGGGACAAGCCTACGAGCAGTACTTC | CASSSQGPGQAYEQYF
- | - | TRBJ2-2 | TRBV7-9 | TGTGCCAGCAGCTCAGCCCGTGCCACTAACACCGGGGAGCTGTTTTTT | CASSSARATNTGELFF
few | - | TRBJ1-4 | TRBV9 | TGTGCCAGCAGCGTAGGTGCAGGGTTGGGTGAAAAACTGTTTTTT | CASSVGAGLGEKLFF
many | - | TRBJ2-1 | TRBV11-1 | TGTGCCAGCAGCATCCCCACTAGGGCTGGGAGTGAGCAGTTCTTC | CASSIPTRAGSEQFF
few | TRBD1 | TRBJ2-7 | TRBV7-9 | TGTGCCAGCAGTTATCGCAGGGGGCGCGAGTCGGAGCTCCACGAGCAGTACTTC | CASSYRRGRESELHEQYF
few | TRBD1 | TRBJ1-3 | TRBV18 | TGTGCCAGCTCACGGGGGACAGTTGGAAACACCATATATTTT | CASSRGTVGNTIYF
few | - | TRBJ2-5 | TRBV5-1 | TGCGCCAGCAGCTTGGCCGGGCTCGCGCACCAAGAGACCCAGTACTTC | CASSLAGLAHQETQYF
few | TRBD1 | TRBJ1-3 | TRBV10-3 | TGTGCCGCAACCAGGACAGGGAATGGAAACACCATATATTTT | CAATRTGNGNTIYF
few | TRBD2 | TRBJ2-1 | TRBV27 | TGTGCCAGCAGAGAGCTAGCGGGGGGGCCTTTTAATGAGCAGTTCTTC | CASRELAGGPFNEQFF
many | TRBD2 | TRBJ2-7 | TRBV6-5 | TGTGCCAGCAGTGGCGGGCGGGGGAGCTCCTACGAGCAGTACTTC | CASSGGRGSSYEQYF
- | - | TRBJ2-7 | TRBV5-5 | TGTGCCAGCAGCTTGTGGGGAGCCTCTTTCGAGCAGTACTTC | CASSLWGASFEQYF
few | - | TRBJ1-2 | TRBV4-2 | TGTGCCAGCAGCCCGCCGACCGTCGAAAAATCTAACTATGGCTACACCTTC | CASSPPTVEKSNYGYTF
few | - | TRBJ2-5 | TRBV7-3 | TGTGCCAGCAGCCCAACAGCAGCCCAAGAGACCCAGTACTTC | CASSPTAAQETQYF
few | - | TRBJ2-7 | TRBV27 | TGTGCCAGCAGTTTATCCGGCGCCTACGAGCAGTACTTC | CASSLSGAYEQYF
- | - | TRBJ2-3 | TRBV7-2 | TGTGCCAGCAGCCTATGGGGGCCAGAGCAGTATTTT | CASSLWGPEQYF
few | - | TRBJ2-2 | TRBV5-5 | TGTGCCAGCAGCTTGCTGGGGGGTTCGACCGGGGAGCTGTTTTTT | CASSLLGGSTGELFF
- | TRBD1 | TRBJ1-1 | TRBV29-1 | TGCAGCGTAGCTCGGGACAGGGCCTTTGAAGCTTTCTTT | CSVARDRAFEAFF
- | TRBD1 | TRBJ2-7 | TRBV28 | TGTGCCAGCAACAGGGGGGCATACGAGCAGTACTTC | CASNRGAYEQYF
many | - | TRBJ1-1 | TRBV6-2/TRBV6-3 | TGTGCCAGCAGGGGGACCGGGATGAACACTGAAGCTTTCTTT | CASRGTGMNTEAFF
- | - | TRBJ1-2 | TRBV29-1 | TGCAGCGTTGTTTGGGGGCATGGCTACACCTTC | CSVVWGHGYTF
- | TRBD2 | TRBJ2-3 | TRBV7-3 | TGTGCCAGCAGTATTAGCGGGGGAGACACAGATACGCAGTATTTT | CASSISGGDTDTQYF
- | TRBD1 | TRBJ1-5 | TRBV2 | TGTGCCAGCAGTGAAGAAGGGGGCCCTCAGCCCCAGCATTTT | CASSEEGGPQPQHF
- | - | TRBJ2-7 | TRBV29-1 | TGCAGCGTCGCCACATCGGGGGTAGGAGAGCAGTACTTC | CSVATSGVGEQYF
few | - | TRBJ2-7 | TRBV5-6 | TGTGCCAGCAGCACCAACCCGGACAGAACCTACGAGCAGTACTTC | CASSTNPDRTYEQYF
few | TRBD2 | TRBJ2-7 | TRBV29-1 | TGCAGCGTTGGTCTAGCGGGGGGCCACGAGCAGTACTTC | CSVGLAGGHEQYF
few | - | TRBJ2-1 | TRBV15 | TGTGCCACCAGCAGAGATCCGGGGACCCACAATGAGCAGTTCTTC | CATSRDPGTHNEQFF
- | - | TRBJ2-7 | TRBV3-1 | TGTGCCAGCAGCCAAGGGCTAGCGTCCGGGGACGAGCAGTACTTC | CASSQGLASGDEQYF
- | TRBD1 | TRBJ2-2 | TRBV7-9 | TGTGCCAGCAGCCGGGACAGGGATTGCAACACCGGGGAGCTGTTTTTT | CASSRDRDCNTGELFF
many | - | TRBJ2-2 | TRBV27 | TGTGCCAGCAGTATAAGGGACACCACGAACACCGGGGAGCTGTTTTTT | CASSIRDTTNTGELFF
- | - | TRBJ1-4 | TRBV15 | TGTGCCACCAGCAGAGATCGGGAGGTTGGCGAAAAACTGTTTTTT | CATSRDREVGEKLFF
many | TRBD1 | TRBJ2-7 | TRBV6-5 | TGTGCCAGCAGTTACTCGGGCCAGGGGGCCTCCTACGAGCAGTACTTC | CASSYSGQGASYEQYF
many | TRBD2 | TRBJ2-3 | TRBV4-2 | TGTGCCAGCAGCCAAGAGGTAGCGGGGGGGCCGGATACGCAGTATTTT | CASSQEVAGGPDTQYF
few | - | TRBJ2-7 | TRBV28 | TGTGCCAGCGGCACCGGGACCTACGAGCAGTACTTC | CASGTGTYEQYF
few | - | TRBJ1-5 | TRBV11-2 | TGTGCCAGCAGCTTAGTGGGGGGATATGGCAATCAGCCCCAGCATTTT | CASSLVGGYGNQPQHF